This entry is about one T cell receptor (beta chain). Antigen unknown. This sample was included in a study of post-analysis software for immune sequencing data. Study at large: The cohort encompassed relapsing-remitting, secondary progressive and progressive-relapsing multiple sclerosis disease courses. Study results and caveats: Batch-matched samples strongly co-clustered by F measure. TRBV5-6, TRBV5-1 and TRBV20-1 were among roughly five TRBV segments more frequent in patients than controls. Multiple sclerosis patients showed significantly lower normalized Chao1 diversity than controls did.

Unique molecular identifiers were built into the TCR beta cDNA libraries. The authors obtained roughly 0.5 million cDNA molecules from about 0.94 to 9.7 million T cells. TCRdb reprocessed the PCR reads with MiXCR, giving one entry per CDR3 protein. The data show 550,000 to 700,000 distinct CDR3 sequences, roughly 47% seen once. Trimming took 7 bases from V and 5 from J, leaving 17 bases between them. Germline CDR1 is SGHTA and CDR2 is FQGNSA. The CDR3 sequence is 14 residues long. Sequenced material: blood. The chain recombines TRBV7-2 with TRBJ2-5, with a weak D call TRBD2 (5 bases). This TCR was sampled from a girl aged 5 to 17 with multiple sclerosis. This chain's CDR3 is CASNPGVSSETQYF. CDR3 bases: TGTGCCAGCAACCCCGGGGTTTCGTCGGAGACCCAGTACTTC.